The source of this T cell receptor (beta chain) is a study of cytomegalovirus exposure and HLA in healthy donors (dated by TCRdb to about 2017). Regarding the research as a whole: In an earlier analysis of around 540 of the donors, 276 Gb of sequence data and 117 million unique TCR beta sequences from 150 million to 200 million T cells were reported. Class I and class II HLA loci were covered by the typing at four-digit resolution. Donor age, sex, ethnicity and CMV serostatus were compiled alongside the repertoire data. The number of typed donors differed by locus: about 620-630 for A, B, C, DRB1 and DQB1; 522 for DQA1; 600 to 610 for DPA1; and roughly 450 for DPB1. To predict cytomegalovirus infection status, the study brought together high-throughput TCR immunosequencing, statistical association of individual TCRs with disease status, and machine learning. A later analysis re-examined previously published TCR beta repertoires from 500 to 700 donors and added high-resolution HLA genotyping to investigate patterns of TCR occurrence. Besides the first cohort of approximately 710 subjects, a separate validation cohort made up of some 110 different subjects was used. Roughly 300 gigabases of sequencing data and approximately 85 million unique TCR sequences were included in an early release covering about 700 HLA-typed donors. The study aimed to test whether signatures of past pathogen exposure could be identified by cataloging public T cell receptors. The T cell repertoires of 666 subjects were profiled by immunosequencing and related to cytomegalovirus serostatus. A later genetic analysis used genome-wide SNP genotypes for 398 of the 666 donors, treating that subset as a discovery cohort. Rather than using new phenotypic data, the later analysis identified candidate immune exposures from TCR beta sequences and from how often those sequences occurred across donors. Of the 300 to 450 genotyped donors, approximately 83% fell in the genetic ancestry cluster associated with self-reported Caucasian donors. Roughly 5 DR-DQ haplotypes were handled as single units for association and clustering, since linkage in the cohort was strong. Across about 380 genotyped donors of the cohort, an average of about 240,000 unique TCR beta nucleotide sequences per donor were sequenced, and roughly a sixth of those sequences were non-productive. Every discovery cohort repertoire had been produced on one sequencing platform. An earlier analysis of about 600 of the donors used high-throughput TCR beta sequencing to judge whether each TCR beta V gene segment behaved as functional or pseudogenic.

The cohort was made up of approximately 670 healthy bone marrow donors. Cohort members were all nominally healthy when sampled, although unrecorded immune exposures were likely present. The donor tested CMV seropositive, placing the donor among the 290 or so seropositive members of the cohort. A peripheral blood sample was provided by each donor, and peripheral blood mononuclear cells were used for TCR beta sequencing. The Qiagen DNeasy Blood Extraction Kit was used to extract genomic DNA from the blood cell samples. The receptor library was made with the immunoSEQ multiplex PCR assay. The multiplex PCR relied on a mix of 60 forward primers for TCR Vbeta segments and 13 reverse primers for TCR Jbeta segments. The CDR3 region of rearranged TCR beta genes was amplified from genomic DNA by a multiplex PCR assay. Amplified TCR beta libraries were sequenced as 87-base-pair reads on the Illumina HiSeq System. In the paper's pipeline: In a later analysis, roughly 80 million unique TCR beta chains were counted across the roughly 670 repertoires, and roughly 10 million of these chains were shared by at least two donors. A nearest-neighbor algorithm error-corrected the raw reads and collapsed the reads into unique sequences, merging closely related sequences to remove PCR and sequencing errors. To assign V, D and J gene segments, CDR3 sequences were aligned to IMGT reference sequences. For a sequence to be retained, a match of at least six nucleotides was required to both a V gene segment and a J gene segment. A rearrangement counted as productive if the CDR3 had no stop codons and remained in frame with V and J, and every other rearrangement counted as non-productive. Following IMGT convention, CDR3 was defined as the stretch from the second conserved V-encoded cysteine up to the conserved J-encoded phenylalanine. The earlier analysis of a few hundred of the donors excluded sequences that lacked an unambiguous match to a single V gene segment. An earlier analysis of 550 to 650 of the donors classified V segments as functional when productive rearrangements were above 56.7% and as segregating when the standard deviation between donors was above 5%. A statistical classification framework was built for diagnosing cytomegalovirus status from the catalog of TCR beta chain sequences. In a later analysis, V and J genes were assigned by comparing TCR nucleotide sequences against IMGT/GENE-DB human TR gene sequences. Using the TCRdist pipeline, a later analysis assigned CDR3 sequences along with most-parsimonious VDJ recombination scenarios. In a later analysis, each TCR beta chain was defined by its CDR3 amino acid sequence together with its V-gene family, and reads lacking a unique V-gene family were excluded. In a later analysis, 450 to 600 highly shared, low-generation-probability nucleotide sequences were removed to address suspected cross-contamination and a sequencing artifact. For each public chain, a later analysis derived a clonal expansion index from normalized ranks of inferred template counts within each repertoire. Generation probabilities in a later analysis came from a VDJ recombination model fitted to out-of-frame rearrangements, and those results were checked against IGoR. In a later analysis, hypergeometric tests were used to score TCR-TCR, TCR-HLA and TCR-CMV co-occurrence, with a repertoire-size bias correction applied to TCR pairs. To estimate false discovery rates, a later analysis permuted the HLA or CMV assignments 20 times. In a later analysis, co-occurring TCRs were grouped using DBSCAN, with TCRdist sequence similarity added in when clustering inside HLA-allele-positive subsets. For co-occurrence clustering, repertoires with fewer than 30,000 or more than 120,000 public chains were excluded, along with 4 to 6 repertoires with anomalous nucleotide sharing. The table was pulled from immuneACCESS by TCRdb, which kept in-frame rearrangements only. Such tables lose some clones; where checked, under half of the loss comes from unresolved V genes, and the rest has no known cause. V and J calls and clone size come straight from that table; D and trimming were deduced from the DNA. In all, the sample holds 150,000 to 200,000 clones, and over 65% of those were seen once. The ten largest clones capture roughly 3.6% of the sample.

Notes on this clone: No antigen is known for it. No per-base quality is available; no much larger clone lies one base away.

Study-wide findings and limitations: Assigning TCR associations to individual alleles was difficult when HLA alleles, especially DR and DQ, strongly co-occurred. A cluster of highly shared sequence variants was judged likely to be a technical artifact of the sequencing pipeline. According to a later analysis, TCR association rates differed among HLA loci, with DRB1 alleles showing the most associated TCRs and HLA-C alleles showing the fewest. Specific HLA alleles were associated with 18,000 or so TCR beta sequences at a false discovery rate of 0.05 in a later analysis. A few of the identified cytomegalovirus-associated TCR beta chains were confirmed in vitro to be specific for cytomegalovirus antigens. The cohort was sequenced for TCR beta chains only, and without alpha or paired-chain data the features that could be detected were limited. Most TCR sequences were observed very rarely across donors, whereas some public TCRs were present in many individuals. A later analysis found that HLA-associated TCR beta chains were more clonally expanded and had lower generation probabilities than equally common non-associated chains. For the cohort, immune exposure information was limited to CMV serostatus. Several of the top co-occurrence clusters appeared to be linked to parvovirus B19, influenza, CMV and Epstein-Barr virus, according to a later analysis. Linkage disequilibrium might explain the correlated functional status among segregating V segments, but an unknown experimental factor could not be excluded. Because HLA typing was unavailable for some donors at each locus, only the typed subset was used in association tests. The authors suggested that the approach could potentially be generalized to other disease states and immunological phenotypes. In a later genetic analysis, a missense DCLRE1C variant was associated with V-gene and J-gene trimming of TCR beta chains, and the association was replicated in an independent cohort. The study listed over 150 TCR beta chains as associated with cytomegalovirus. Cytomegalovirus status was reported to be diagnosed by the classifier with high specificity and sensitivity in both the original and validation cohorts. In a later genetic analysis, fewer N-insertions in productive TCRs were reported among donors in an Asian-associated ancestry cluster than the roughly 710-donor mean. A later analysis found that most CMV-associated TCR beta chains appeared HLA-restricted, with HLA associations seemingly driven largely by CMV exposure. Because counts were too low, roughly 18 rarely observed V segments, including chromosome 9 orphons, were left out of the earlier analysis of 500 to 650 of the donors. A further reported finding was that TCR beta sequences accurately predicted the HLA-A and HLA-B alleles for most subjects in the first cohort. Roughly uniform sequencing depth across donors was assumed in presence/absence analyses, although this assumption may not hold. The 87-base-pair reads could not distinguish some IMGT-functional V segments, including TRBV6-2 and TRBV6-3, so those segments were excluded. An earlier analysis of approximately 570 of the donors showed that most TCR beta V segments appeared in productive rearrangements either about 90% or about 30% of the time, which broadly matched IMGT annotations.

The germline V gene supplies CDR1 SNHLY and CDR2 FYNNEI. The CDR3 has 15 amino acids, counting the end cysteine and phenylalanine. Solely the CDR3 DNA is kept, with 45 bases framed from the first base. Trimming takes 3 bases from V and 2 bases from J, and the germline ends sit 11 bases apart. The chain is assembled from TRBV2 and TRBJ1-5, and TRBD1 may be the D gene, going by 6 matching bases. Input material: PBMCs. This TCR came from a man aged 35 to 55 in good health and CMV-seropositive. The CDR3 protein sequence reads: CASSDTGGGNQPQHF. The base sequence is TGTGCCAGCAGTGATACGGGGGGCGGCAATCAGCCCCAGCATTTT.